These 25 T cell receptor beta chains share one sample of origin, sequenced in a study of CD8 T cells in Susac syndrome. When the RNA was reverse transcribed, random hexamers were used with an input of roughly 0.45 to 1 ug. TCRdb independently ran MiXCR on the immunoSEQ multiplex PCR reads; one entry per CDR3 protein. The sample carries around 130,000 distinct CDR3 sequences, roughly 94% recorded once. The sample comprised CD4+ T cells from PBMCs. All receptors derive from a human donor in good health.

This chain uses TRBV21-1 with TRBJ2-7; the tabulated D call, TRBD1, remains unverified against the DNA. TRBV21-1 is deemed a pseudogene. This CDR3 has 15 residues. The CDR3 region is CASSKAAGSDYEQYF. The CDR3 DNA follows: TGTGCCAGCAGCAAAGCGGCAGGGTCCGATTACGAGCAGTACTTC.

This chain joins TRBV7-8 and TRBJ2-7; TRBD1 aligns across 9 bases. CDR3 length: 15 amino acids. Germline values: CDR1 SGHVS, CDR2 FQNEAQ. With 1 base clipped from V and 0 bases from J, the junction kept 1 base outside the gene matches. The DNA of the CDR3 is TGTGCCAGCAGCTTAGGACAGGGGGGCTCCTACGAGCAGTACTTC. Protein product: CASSLGQGGSYEQYF.

The rearrangement links TRBV5-1 to TRBJ2-3, with 15 nucleotides matching TRBD2. Germline V lookup: CDR1 SGHRS, CDR2 YFSETQ. With 4 bases clipped from V and 6 bases from J, the junction kept 9 bases outside the gene matches. The CDR3 totals 17 residues. CDR3 protein: CASSVTRTSGRADTQYF. The CDR3 DNA reads as TGCGCCAGCAGCGTCACCCGGACTAGCGGGAGGGCTGATACGCAGTATTTT.

The chain has TRBV20-1 and TRBJ2-1; 7 nucleotides agree with TRBD2. V shed 3 bases and J 3 bases; nucleotides not matched to a gene: 11. Looked up from germline, CDR1 is DFQATT and CDR2 is SNEGSKA (reference sequence). The CDR3 is 16 residues long. The CDR3 protein is CSASHGSGAHYNEQFF. In nucleotides, the CDR3 is TGCAGTGCTAGTCACGGGAGCGGGGCCCACTACAATGAGCAGTTCTTC.

The V and J genes are TRBV4-2 and TRBJ2-5; a weak D match, TRBD1 (5 bases). The CDR3 is 14 amino acids. The germline V gene has CDR1 LGHNA and CDR2 YNFKEQ. The V end was cut by 1 base, the J end by 5 bases, with 11 bases between. In DNA form, the CDR3 reads TGTGCCAGCAGCCAAGGGGGCGGATGGGAGACCCAGTACTTC. Encoded protein: CASSQGGGWETQYF.

V and J are TRBV6-2 or TRBV6-3 and TRBJ2-7, with 8 positions matching TRBD2. V shed 8 bases and J 5 bases; nucleotides not matched to a gene: 8. This CDR3 has 13 amino acids. Germline V gene data show CDR1 as MNHEY and CDR2 as SVGEGT. CDR3 sequence reads: CASLPGGGHEQYF. The DNA of the CDR3 is TGTGCCAGCCTCCCGGGGGGGGGCCACGAGCAGTACTTC.

The chain uses TRBV20-1 and TRBJ2-7, with TRBD2 identical over 14 bases. The germline V gene has CDR1 DFQATT and CDR2 SNEGSKA (reference sequence). This CDR3 is 18 amino acids long. The trim removed 4 bases at V and 4 bases at J, leaving 15 bases unmatched. The CDR3 sequence is CSAKGGGLAGGTVYEQYF. CDR3 sequence (DNA): TGCAGTGCTAAGGGGGGCGGACTAGCGGGAGGAACGGTTTACGAGCAGTACTTC.

This sequence joins TRBV6-5 and TRBJ2-1; D gene uncertain. Germline CDR1 reads MNHEY; CDR2 reads SVGAGI. The CDR3 is 13 residues long. Trimming shortened V by 6 bases and J by 9 bases, and 15 bases separated the two germline ends. CDR3 loop: CASRNPSITEQFF. The CDR3 DNA is TGTGCCAGCAGGAATCCGTCTATAACTGAGCAGTTCTTC.

This chain links TRBV21-1 with TRBJ2-6; TRBD1, as called in the table, went unchecked against the DNA. TRBV21-1 is shown as a pseudogene. The CDR3 contains 16 residues. This CDR3 reads CAIRTGVSSGANVLTF. CDR3 coding DNA: TGTGCCATCCGGACAGGGGTGTCCTCTGGGGCCAACGTCCTGACTTTC.

This chain links TRBV20-1 with TRBJ2-7; 11 nucleotides line up with TRBD2. Unmatched junction bases numbered 4, after V lost 4 bases and J lost 2 bases. Germline V gene sequence: CDR1 DFQATT, CDR2 SNEGSKA (reference sequence). This CDR3 comprises 14 residues. The CDR3 is CSANALAGAYEQYF. In DNA form, the CDR3 reads TGCAGTGCTAATGCACTAGCGGGAGCCTACGAGCAGTACTTC.

This rearrangement joins TRBV7-3 to TRBJ2-1; 9 bases agree with TRBD2. After removal of 1 base from V and 3 bases from J, the junction contained 4 bases not matched to a gene. The CDR3 is 16 amino acids. Germline-derived CDR1 and CDR2 are SGHTA and FQGTGA. As DNA, the CDR3 is TGTGCCAGCAGCTTAAACCAGCGGGAGGTCTACAATGAGCAGTTCTTC. Its protein is CASSLNQREVYNEQFF. The whole variable domain, remainder taken from reference TRBV7-3 and TRBJ2-1, is GAGVSQTPSNKVTEKGKYVELRCDPISGHTALYWYRQSLGQGPEFLIYFQGTGAADDSGLPNDRFFAVRPEGSVSTLKIQRTERGDSAVYLCASSLNQREVYNEQFFGPGTRLTVL.

The chain uses TRBV14 and TRBJ2-7; D is possibly TRBD1 or TRBD2 (5 bases each). The CDR3 has 12 amino acids. Trimming pared 1 base from V and 11 bases from J, leaving 12 bases between. The germline V gene encodes CDR1 SGHDN and CDR2 FVKESK. CDR3 sequence (DNA): TGTGCCAGCAGCCAAGGGGACCATAAGAAGTACTTC. Protein sequence: CASSQGDHKKYF.

V usage is TRBV7-9 and J usage is TRBJ2-7, with 7 bases identical to TRBD1. Germline V gene lookup returns CDR1 SEHNR and CDR2 FQNEAQ (reference sequence). The CDR3 covers 15 residues. The junction had 5 bases not matched to a gene; V was cut back by 0 bases and J by 3 bases. The CDR3 sequence is CASSLAGAGGYEQYF. The DNA of the CDR3 is TGTGCCAGCAGCTTAGCGGGGGCAGGGGGCTACGAGCAGTACTTC.

The sample holds one count of this clonotype. J is TRBJ2-7 and V is TRBV20-1, with 10 bases matching TRBD2. This CDR3 region has 15 residues. Trimming cost V 0 bases and J 4 bases; bases outside gene matches: 6. Germline loops: CDR1 DFQATT, CDR2 SNEGSKA (reference sequence). The CDR3 DNA reads TGCAGTGCTAGAGATCCACTAGCGGGATGGTACGAGCAGTACTTC. It translates to CSARDPLAGWYEQYF.

V usage is TRBV24-1 and J usage is TRBJ2-1, with D hard to call. Germline V CDR1 and CDR2: KGHDR, SFDVKD. The CDR3 runs to 11 residues. Trimming cost V 12 bases and J 13 bases, with 18 bases left between them. This CDR3 is CAQTGSGKQFF. In nucleotides, the CDR3 is TGTGCCCAAACTGGGTCGGGCAAACAGTTCTTC.

As DNA, the CDR3 is TGTGCCAGCAGTCTGCGACAGGGGTTCGACTATGGCTACACCTTC. Translation gives CASSLRQGFDYGYTF. This chain connects TRBV6-2 or TRBV6-3 to TRBJ1-2, with 8 bases identical to TRBD1. This CDR3 has 15 residues. Germline values: CDR1 MNHEY, CDR2 SVGEGT. V lost 5 bases and J lost 3; bases outside the gene matches: 8.

This CDR3 reads CASSQRSILDSEAFF. The CDR3 DNA reads TGTGCCAGCAGCCAAAGATCGATCCTCGACAGTGAAGCTTTCTTT. J is TRBJ1-1 and V is TRBV14; D might be TRBD1 (5 bases). From germline, CDR1 is SGHDN and CDR2 FVKESK. V was clipped by 2 bases and J by 7 bases, with 17 bases between them. CDR3 length: 15 amino acids.

The rearrangement joins TRBV19 to TRBJ2-3; TRBD2 is a possible D gene (6 bases). Per germline, CDR1 LNHDA and CDR2 SQIVND (reference sequence). This CDR3 has 14 amino acids. The germline V and J ends were trimmed by 3 bases and 9 bases, with 16 bases remaining between them. CDR3 DNA sequence: TGTGCCAGTAGTATCGATACCGGGAGCAACACGCAGTATTTT. The encoded protein is CASSIDTGSNTQYF. Full variable domain (outside the CDR3, taken from reference TRBV19 and TRBJ2-3): DGGITQSPKYLFRKEGQNVTLSCEQNLNHDAMYWYRQDPGQGLRLIYYSQIVNDFQKGDIAEGYSVSREKKESFPLTVTSAQKNPTAFYLCASSIDTGSNTQYFGPGTRLTVL.

The rearrangement links TRBV6-2 or TRBV6-3 to TRBJ2-1, with 10 positions matching TRBD2. After removal of 6 bases from V and 4 bases from J, the junction contained 6 bases not matched to a gene. CDR1 MNHEY and CDR2 SVGEGT come from the germline V gene. The length of the CDR3 is 15 residues. For the CDR3, the DNA is TGTGCCAGCAGAGCCGGGACTAGCGTATACAATGAGCAGTTCTTC. It translates to CASRAGTSVYNEQFF.

The DNA for the CDR3 is TGTGCCAGCAGCCCCCGGTACGGGACGGGGTATGGCTACACCTTC. This encodes CASSPRYGTGYGYTF. V is TRBV7-2 and J is TRBJ1-2; tentatively, D is TRBD1 (5 bases). The CDR3 is 15 residues long. Trimming removed 5 bases at V and 5 bases at J, with 18 bases between. In germline, CDR1 is SGHTA, CDR2 FQGNSA.

This rearrangement joins TRBV19 to TRBJ1-6, with unresolved D. This CDR3 is 21 amino acids long. The V end lost 3 bases, the J end lost 5 bases, and 29 bases lay between the germline ends. Looked up from germline, CDR1 is LNHDA and CDR2 is SQIVND (reference sequence). CDR3 sequence reads: CASSIRRRSGPDHKNNSPLHF. For the CDR3, the DNA is TGTGCCAGTAGTATCAGGAGGCGGAGTGGACCCGATCATAAAAATAATTCACCCCTCCACTTT.

This clonotype has just one count. The rearrangement uses TRBV7-2 and TRBJ1-2; tentatively, D is TRBD1 (5 bases). Germline assignment: CDR1 SGHTA and CDR2 FQGNSA. V shed 6 bases and J shed 2 bases, with 16 bases lying between them. The CDR3 sequence is 15 residues long. The CDR3 is CASRSPGAQNYGYTF. CDR3 nucleotide sequence: TGTGCCAGCAGGTCCCCTGGGGCGCAAAACTATGGCTACACCTTC.

This clonotype was found once. The genes are TRBV5-4 and TRBJ2-1; D not certain. This CDR3 is 16 amino acids long. CDR1 SGHNT and CDR2 YYREEE come from the germline V gene (reference sequence). Trimming took 0 bases from V and 1 from J, leaving 11 bases between them. CDR3 residues: CASSLGAGVSYNEQFF. CDR3 nucleotide sequence: TGTGCCAGCAGCTTGGGGGCTGGGGTATCCTACAATGAGCAGTTCTTC.

The chain links TRBV7-9 to TRBJ2-1; D is perhaps TRBD2 (6 bases). This CDR3 spans 16 amino acids. Germline V lookup: CDR1 SEHNR, CDR2 FQNEAQ (reference sequence). V lost 4 bases and J 7 bases, leaving 20 bases between the germline ends. The CDR3 DNA is TGTGCCAGCAGCTGGTCTTCGGGAGTGGCGGGGAATGAGCAGTTCTTC. It encodes CASSWSSGVAGNEQFF. Looking up the rest from reference TRBV7-9 and TRBJ2-1 gives the full variable domain: DTGVSQNPRHKITKRGQNVTFRCDPISEHNRLYWYRQTLGQGPEFLTYFQNEAQLEKSRLLSDRFSAERPKGSFSTLEIQRTEQGDSAMYLCASSWSSGVAGNEQFFGPGTRLTVL.

J is TRBJ2-7 and V is TRBV25-1; no definite D call. This CDR3 has 16 residues. Trimming removed 1 base at V and 2 bases at J, with 15 bases between. The germline gives CDR1 MGHDK, CDR2 SYGVNS. CDR3 in DNA: TGTGCCAGCAGTGAATCCGGCACATCACCCACCTACGAGCAGTACTTC. Its translation: CASSESGTSPTYEQYF.